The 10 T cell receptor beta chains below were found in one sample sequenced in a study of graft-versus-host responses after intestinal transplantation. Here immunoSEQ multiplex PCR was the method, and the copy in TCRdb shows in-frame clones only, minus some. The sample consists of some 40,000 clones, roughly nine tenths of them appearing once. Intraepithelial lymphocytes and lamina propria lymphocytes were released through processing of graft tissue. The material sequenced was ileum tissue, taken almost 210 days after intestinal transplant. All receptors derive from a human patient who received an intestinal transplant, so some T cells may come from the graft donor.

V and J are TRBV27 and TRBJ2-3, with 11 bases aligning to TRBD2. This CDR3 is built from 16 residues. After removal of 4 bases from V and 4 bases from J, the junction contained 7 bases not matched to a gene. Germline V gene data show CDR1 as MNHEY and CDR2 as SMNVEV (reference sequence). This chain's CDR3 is CASSSRLAGKADTQYF. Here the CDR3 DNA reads TGTGCCAGCAGTTCCCGACTAGCGGGAAAGGCAGATACGCAGTATTTT.

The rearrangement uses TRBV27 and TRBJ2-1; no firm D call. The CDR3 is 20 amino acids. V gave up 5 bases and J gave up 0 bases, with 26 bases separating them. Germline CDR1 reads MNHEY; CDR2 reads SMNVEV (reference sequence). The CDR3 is CASSPRKPIGSRSSYNEQFF. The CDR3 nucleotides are TGTGCCAGCAGTCCGAGGAAACCAATTGGATCTCGGAGCTCCTACAATGAGCAGTTCTTC.

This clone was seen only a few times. CDR3 bases: TGTGCCAGCAGTGATATGGGGCTCAGCTCCTACGAGCAGTACTTC. It encodes CASSDMGLSSYEQYF. This rearrangement joins TRBV2 to TRBJ2-7; D possibly corresponds to TRBD1 (5 bases). CDR3 size: 15 residues. Germline V gene lookup returns CDR1 SNHLY and CDR2 FYNNEI. V lost 3 bases and J lost 0, with 12 bases in between.

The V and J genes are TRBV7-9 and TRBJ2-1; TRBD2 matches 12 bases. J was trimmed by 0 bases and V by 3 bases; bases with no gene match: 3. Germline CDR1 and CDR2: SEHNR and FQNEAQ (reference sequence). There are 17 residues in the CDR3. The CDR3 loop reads CASSLGLAGHSYNEQFF. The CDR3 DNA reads TGTGCCAGCAGCTTGGGACTAGCGGGCCACTCCTACAATGAGCAGTTCTTC.

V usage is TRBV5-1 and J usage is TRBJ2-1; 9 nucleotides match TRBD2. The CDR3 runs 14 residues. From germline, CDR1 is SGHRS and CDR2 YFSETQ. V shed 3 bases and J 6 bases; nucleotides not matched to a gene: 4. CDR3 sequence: CASSSSGGPNEQFF. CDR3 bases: TGCGCCAGCAGCTCAAGCGGGGGGCCCAATGAGCAGTTCTTC.

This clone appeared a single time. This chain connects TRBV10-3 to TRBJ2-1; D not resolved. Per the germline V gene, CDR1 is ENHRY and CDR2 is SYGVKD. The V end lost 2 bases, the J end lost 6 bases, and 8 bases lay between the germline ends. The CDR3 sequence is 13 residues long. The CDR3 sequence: CAISEETSNEQFF. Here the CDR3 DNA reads TGTGCCATCAGTGAGGAGACGAGCAATGAGCAGTTCTTC.

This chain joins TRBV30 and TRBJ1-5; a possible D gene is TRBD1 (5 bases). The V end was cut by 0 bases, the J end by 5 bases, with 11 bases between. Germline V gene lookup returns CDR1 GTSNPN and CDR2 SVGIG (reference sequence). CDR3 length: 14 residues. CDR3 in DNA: TGTGCCTGGAGTGTAGGGGTGAGAGATCAGCCCCAGCATTTT. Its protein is CAWSVGVRDQPQHF.

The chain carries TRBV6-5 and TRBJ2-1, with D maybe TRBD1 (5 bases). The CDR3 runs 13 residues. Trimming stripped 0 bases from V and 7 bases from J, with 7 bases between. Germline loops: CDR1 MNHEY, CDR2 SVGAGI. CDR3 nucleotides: TGTGCCAGCAGTTACTCCCCAGGGAATGAGCAGTTCTTC. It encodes CASSYSPGNEQFF.

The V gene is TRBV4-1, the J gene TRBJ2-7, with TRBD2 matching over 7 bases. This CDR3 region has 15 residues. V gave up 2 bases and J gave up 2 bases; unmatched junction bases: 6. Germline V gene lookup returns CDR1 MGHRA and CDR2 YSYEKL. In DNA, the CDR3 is TGCGCCAGCAGCCAAAAAACTAGCGCCCCCTACGAGCAGTACTTC. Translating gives CASSQKTSAPYEQYF.

CDR3 region: CASARREDETQYF. The CDR3, as DNA: TGTGCCAGCGCGCGGAGGGAAGATGAGACCCAGTACTTC. V and J are TRBV6-5 and TRBJ2-5, with D possibly being TRBD2 (6 bases). The ends were cut back, 8 bases at V and 5 bases at J, with 15 bases in the middle. CDR3 length: 13 residues. Germline V CDR1 and CDR2: MNHEY, SVGAGI.